Sequencing of this T cell receptor beta chain was carried out in a study of control samples from healthy donors and cancer patients. Assay: immunoSEQ multiplex PCR; the TCRdb copy retains only in-frame clones and omits some. Altogether around 140,000 clones are present, over 80% being singletons, with the ten largest covering 2% to 2.5%. The sequence came from a woman aged 50 to 60 in good health. The specimen sequenced was blood.

The chain's CDR3 is CASSLGYGQGLETF. For the CDR3, the DNA is TGTGCCAGCAGTTTGGGCTATGGGCAGGGGCTGGAAACCTTC. This chain links TRBV6-5 with TRBJ1-2; maybe TRBD1 (6 bases). Germline V gene data show CDR1 as MNHEY and CDR2 as SVGAGI. This CDR3 is 14 amino acids long. With 4 bases removed from V and 14 bases from J, the gap between germline ends came to 23 bases.